Presented here are 9 T cell receptor beta chains from one specimen sequenced in a study of blood T cells in healthy people across ages. Then a second PCR, running roughly 7 to 11 cycles, was carried out with a sample-barcoded 5' primer and a J-beta primer mix. TCRdb re-called the 5' RACE reads with MiXCR, one entry per CDR3 protein. The table lists roughly 1.4 million distinct CDR3 sequences, 59% of them singletons. Material: blood. The receptors derive from a man aged 18 to 30 in good health.

This clonotype was counted between two and nine times. This sequence joins TRBV4-1 and TRBJ2-5, with D perhaps TRBD1 (5 bases). Gene TRBJ2-7 matches the end of the DNA better, so the J call may be wrong. CDR3 length: 15 residues. CDR1 and CDR2 from the germline V gene are MGHRA and YSYEKL. CDR3 DNA: TGCGCCAGCAGCCAAGGTTCCAGGGAAAATATCGAGCAGTACTTC. Its translation is CASSQGSRENIEQYF.

The genes are TRBV20-1 and TRBJ2-3; TRBD2 matches 9 bases. The CDR3 length is 17 residues. Looked up from germline, CDR1 is DFQATT and CDR2 is SNEGSKA (reference sequence). The junction had 14 bases not matched to a gene; V was cut back by 3 bases and J by 4 bases. Written as DNA, the CDR3 is TGCAGTGCTAGGGCAGGTAGCGGGGGCCACATAGCAGATACGCAGTATTTT. Protein: CSARAGSGGHIADTQYF.

The chain joins TRBV13 to TRBJ2-5; TRBD1 agrees at 9 bases. V dropped 6 bases and J dropped 4; count of bases not matched to a gene: 12. The germline V gene has CDR1 PRHDT and CDR2 FYEKMQ (reference sequence). CDR3 size: 16 residues. The CDR3 loop is CASSLSAGQGLETQYF. DNA of the CDR3: TGTGCCAGCAGTTTATCAGCGGGACAGGGCTTAGAGACCCAGTACTTC. Full variable domain (rest looked up from reference TRBV13 and TRBJ2-5): AAGVIQSPRHLIKEKRETATLKCYPIPRHDTVYWYQQGPGQDPQFLISFYEKMQSDKGSIPDRFSAQQFSDYHSELNMSSLELGDSALYFCASSLSAGQGLETQYFGPGTRLLVL.

The rearrangement uses TRBV12-3 or TRBV12-4 and TRBJ2-3, with D possibly matching TRBD2 (6 bases). Trimming pared 8 bases from V and 7 bases from J, leaving 13 bases between. The CDR3 length is 12 residues. The DNA for the CDR3 is TGTGCCAGCGCCCGGGAGAAATATACGCAGTATTTT. Translating gives CASAREKYTQYF.

A few counts support this clonotype. The rearrangement uses TRBV7-9 and TRBJ2-5; a possible D gene is TRBD2 (5 bases). This CDR3 has 14 residues. The germline gives CDR1 SEHNR, CDR2 FQNEAQ (reference sequence). V was shortened by 6 bases and J by 2 bases, with 13 bases between the two germline ends. CDR3 sequence (DNA): TGTGCCAGCAGGCCAAGGACGGGACAAGAGACCCAGTACTTC. This sequence encodes CASRPRTGQETQYF.

The chain recombines TRBV20-1 with TRBJ2-4; 10 bases agree with TRBD2. Germline V lookup: CDR1 DFQATT, CDR2 SNEGSKA (reference sequence). The CDR3 runs to 15 residues. With V trimmed by 6 bases and J by 13 bases, 18 bases remained unmatched. This CDR3 is CSARARDLLAGEQYF. The CDR3 region has the DNA TGCAGTGCCCGTGCAAGGGACTTGCTAGCGGGGGAGCAGTACTTC.

The genes are TRBV9 and TRBJ2-1; 8 bases align to TRBD2. The J segment lost 5 bases and the V segment lost 4 bases, leaving 11 bases of the junction unmatched. The CDR3 is made up of 16 amino acids. Looked up from germline, CDR1 is SGDLS and CDR2 is YYNGEE. DNA of the CDR3: TGTGCCAGCAGCACCAGCGGGAGTCTTGGAAACAATGAGCAGTTCTTC. Protein sequence: CASSTSGSLGNNEQFF.

V and J are TRBV7-8 and TRBJ2-4; D may match TRBD1 or TRBD2 (7 bases each). V was pared by 3 bases and J by 16 bases, with 16 bases between. The CDR3 is made up of 12 amino acids. The germline CDR1 and CDR2 sequences are SGHVS and FQNEAQ. The chain's CDR3 is CASSFPSGTAYF. DNA for the CDR3: TGTGCCAGCAGCTTCCCCAGCGGGACAGCCTACTTC.

The chain couples TRBV6-6 to TRBJ2-1; 8 bases align to TRBD1. Germline assignment: CDR1 MNHNY and CDR2 SVGAGI (reference sequence). The CDR3 runs to 15 residues. Losses at the gene ends were 5 bases for V and 8 bases for J; bases not matched to a gene: 11. CDR3 amino acids: CASSTPRQGRDEQFF. In DNA form, the CDR3 reads TGTGCCAGCAGTACCCCTCGACAGGGGCGGGATGAGCAGTTCTTC.